This T cell receptor beta chain was identified in a study of regulatory T cells in long-lasting Graves disease. The authors built TCR beta libraries using iRepertoire HTBI primers and Arm-PCR of CDR3 regions. TCRdb re-called the multiplex PCR reads with MiXCR, one entry per CDR3 protein. In the table there are about 440,000 distinct CDR3 sequences, 14% to 15% of which are singletons. The time point denotes: newly diagnosed GD, antithyroid drugs for less than 3 months. Following extraction of RNA from PBMCs, that RNA was used to make the TCR library. The CDR3 is made up of 12 amino acids. In germline, CDR1 is LGHDT, CDR2 YNNKEL (reference sequence). This same sample was also part of a study on T cells in Graves' hyperthyroidism and ophthalmopathy. As that study records: Patients were aged 18 to 65, had disease duration under 2 months, and had newly diagnosed hyperthyroidism.

The rearrangement uses TRBV3-1 and TRBJ2-3; D is ambiguous. The J call is in doubt because the DNA end fits TRBJ2-5 better. The specimen comprised peripheral blood mononuclear cells (PBMCs), sampled at new diagnosis, from a patient treated with antithyroid drugs. The sequence was obtained from a woman younger than 45 with Graves disease. The CDR3 coding sequence is TGTGCCAGCAGCCAAGTCCAGAAGACCCAGTACTTC. The encoded protein is CASSQVQKTQYF.